This TCR beta chain was sequenced in a study of lymphopenia after photon versus proton radiotherapy. Only in-frame clones appear in the TCRdb table, and some are missing; sequencing was by immunoSEQ multiplex PCR. The data contain about 22,000 clones, 85% to 90% of them seen just once; the ten biggest clones take up roughly 11%. Study results and limitations: Larger post-nadir TCR diversity loss correlated inversely with survival in deceased patients. After the lymphocyte nadir, photon-treated repertoires showed oligoclonal expansion, especially of CD8+ Temra cells.

The CDR3 spans 17 residues. V lost 0 bases, J lost 5 bases, and 10 bases stayed unmatched. In germline, CDR1 is SGHKS, CDR2 YYEKEE (reference sequence). With regard to this clone: The target antigen is unknown.

V is TRBV5-5 and J is TRBJ1-2, with 10 bases lining up with TRBD1. The sequence was obtained from an elderly man with esophageal cancer. The material was peripheral blood, obtained from a patient treated with proton-based radiotherapy. The CDR3: CASSLGDRGHIGYGYTF. CDR3 DNA: TGTGCCAGCAGCTTGGGTGACAGGGGGCATATTGGGTATGGCTACACCTTC.